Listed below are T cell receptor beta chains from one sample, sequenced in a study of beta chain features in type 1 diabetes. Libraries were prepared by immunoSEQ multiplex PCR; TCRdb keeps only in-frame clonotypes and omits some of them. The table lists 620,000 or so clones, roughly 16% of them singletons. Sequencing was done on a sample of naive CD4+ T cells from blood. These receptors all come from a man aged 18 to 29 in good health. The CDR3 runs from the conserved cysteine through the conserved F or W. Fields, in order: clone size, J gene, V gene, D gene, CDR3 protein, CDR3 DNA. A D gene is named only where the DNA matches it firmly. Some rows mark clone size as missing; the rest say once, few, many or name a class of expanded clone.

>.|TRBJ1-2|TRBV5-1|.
CASSLPSREGSLYGYTF
TGCGCCAGCAGCTTGCCGTCCAGGGAGGGGTCTCTCTATGGCTACACCTTC
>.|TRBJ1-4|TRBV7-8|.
CASSLGRGEKLFF
TGTGCCAGCAGCTTAGGGCGAGGTGAAAAACTGTTTTTT
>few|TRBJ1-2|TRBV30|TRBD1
CAWSVRGQGFYGYTF
TGTGCCTGGAGTGTACGGGGACAGGGATTCTATGGCTACACCTTC
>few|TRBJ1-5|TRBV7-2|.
CASSLTSLKYQPQHF
TGTGCCAGCAGCTTAACTTCCCTAAAATATCAGCCCCAGCATTTT
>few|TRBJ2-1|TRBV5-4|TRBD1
CASSSWTGGLDEQFF
TGTGCCAGCAGCTCCTGGACAGGGGGCTTGGATGAGCAGTTCTTC
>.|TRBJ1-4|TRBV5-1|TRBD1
CASSSQGAGLGAKLFF
TGCGCCAGCAGCTCACAGGGGGCTGGACTTGGAGCAAAACTGTTTTTT
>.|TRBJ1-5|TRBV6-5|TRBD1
CASSMDRAGNQPQHF
TGTGCCAGCAGCATGGACAGGGCTGGAAATCAGCCCCAGCATTTT
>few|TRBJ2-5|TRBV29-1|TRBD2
CSVAGKETQYF
TGCAGCGTAGCGGGAAAAGAGACCCAGTACTTC
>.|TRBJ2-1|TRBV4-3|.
CASSQDIGRTPPGNEQFF
TGCGCCAGCAGCCAAGATATAGGAAGGACCCCGCCCGGCAATGAGCAGTTCTTC
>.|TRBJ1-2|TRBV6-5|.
CASSYGTTYGYTF
TGTGCCAGCAGTTACGGGACAACCTATGGCTACACCTTC